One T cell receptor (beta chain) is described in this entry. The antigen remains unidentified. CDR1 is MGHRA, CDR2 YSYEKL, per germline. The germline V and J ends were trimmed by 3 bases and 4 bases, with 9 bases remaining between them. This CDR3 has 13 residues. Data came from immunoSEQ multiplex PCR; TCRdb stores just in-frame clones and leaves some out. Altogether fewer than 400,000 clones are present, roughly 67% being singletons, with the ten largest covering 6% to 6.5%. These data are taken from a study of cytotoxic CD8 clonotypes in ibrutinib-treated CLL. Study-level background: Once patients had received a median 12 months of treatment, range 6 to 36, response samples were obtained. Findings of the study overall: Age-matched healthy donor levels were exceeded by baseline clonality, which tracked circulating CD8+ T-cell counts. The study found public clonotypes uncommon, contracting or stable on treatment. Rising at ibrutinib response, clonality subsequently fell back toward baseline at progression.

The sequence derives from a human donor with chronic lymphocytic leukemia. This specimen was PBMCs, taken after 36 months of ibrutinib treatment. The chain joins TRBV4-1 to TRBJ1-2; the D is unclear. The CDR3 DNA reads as TGCGCCAGCAGCCATGCAGGAAGCTATGGCTACACCTTC. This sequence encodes CASSHAGSYGYTF.